This TCR beta chain stems from a study of blood T cells in healthy people across ages. Combining a sample-barcoded 5' primer with a J-beta primer mix, a second PCR ran for 7 to 11 cycles. Each cDNA was tagged by a template-switch adaptor containing 12 random nucleotides. TCRdb passed the 5' RACE reads through MiXCR, listing each CDR3 protein once. The repertoire holds hundreds of thousands of distinct CDR3 sequences, around 27% seen once, with approximately 28% in the top ten. Whole-study findings and limits: The study found more naive CD4+ cells and higher diversity in long-lived than aged donors. Those diversity estimates obtained from one million T cells were thought to be underestimates.

In its sample, this clonotype was seen a few times. Its antigen is not identified. The CDR3 has 15 amino acids. Per the germline V gene, CDR1 is LGHDT and CDR2 is YNNKEL (reference sequence). With 1 base clipped from V and 4 bases from J, the junction kept 4 bases outside the gene matches. The sequence was obtained from a woman aged 65 to 85 in good health. The chain links TRBV3-1 to TRBJ1-5; TRBD1 aligns across 7 bases. Sequenced: blood. The CDR3 is CASSQGGTENQPQHF. The DNA of the CDR3 is TGTGCCAGCAGCCAAGGGGGGACAGAAAATCAGCCCCAGCATTTT.